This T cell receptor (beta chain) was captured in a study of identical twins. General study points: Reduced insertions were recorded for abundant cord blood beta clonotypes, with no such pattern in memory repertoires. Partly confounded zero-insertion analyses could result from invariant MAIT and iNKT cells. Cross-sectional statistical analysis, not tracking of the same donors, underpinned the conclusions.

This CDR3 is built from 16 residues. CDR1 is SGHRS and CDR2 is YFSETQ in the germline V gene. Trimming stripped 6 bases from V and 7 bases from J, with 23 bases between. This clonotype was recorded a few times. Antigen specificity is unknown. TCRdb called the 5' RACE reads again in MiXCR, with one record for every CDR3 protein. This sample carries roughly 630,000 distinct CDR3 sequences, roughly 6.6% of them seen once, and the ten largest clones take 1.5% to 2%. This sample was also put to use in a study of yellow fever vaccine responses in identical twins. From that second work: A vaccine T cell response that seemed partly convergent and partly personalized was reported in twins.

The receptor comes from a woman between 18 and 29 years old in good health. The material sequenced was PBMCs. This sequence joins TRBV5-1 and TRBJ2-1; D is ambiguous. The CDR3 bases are TGCGCCAGCAAGAATCAGCCGGATCTTGCGCATAATGAGCAGTTCTTC. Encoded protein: CASKNQPDLAHNEQFF.